The 26 T cell receptor beta chains below were found in one sample sequenced in a study of shared clonotypes between healthy human individuals. Clones were sequenced by immunoSEQ multiplex PCR, and TCRdb holds only the in-frame ones, with some missing. The sample lists some 1 million clones; more than 65% were seen once. The source material was memory CD4+ T cells sorted from blood. Regarding subset: CD45RA-negative fraction. All receptors come from a man in his late teens or twenties in good health.

The chain uses TRBV30 and TRBJ1-4, with TRBD1 as a possible D gene (6 bases). Germline CDR1 reads GTSNPN; CDR2 reads SVGIG (reference sequence). V shed 0 bases and J shed 10 bases, with 12 bases lying between them. This CDR3 contains 13 residues. The chain's CDR3 is CAWSVGTIAKLFF. Written as DNA, the CDR3 is TGTGCCTGGAGTGTTGGGACAATCGCAAAACTGTTTTTT. The variable domain in full, with the rest retrieved from reference TRBV30 and TRBJ1-4, is SQTIHQWPATLVQPVGSPLSLECTVEGTSNPNLYWYRQAAGRGLQLLFYSVGIGQISSEVPQNLSASRPQDRQFILSSKKLLLSDSGFYLCAWSVGTIAKLFFGSGTQLSVL.

V is TRBV27 and J is TRBJ2-3; D tentatively reads TRBD1 or TRBD2 (5 bases each). The CDR3 is 16 amino acids. Trimming pared 2 bases from V and 5 bases from J, leaving 17 bases between. Germline-derived CDR1 and CDR2 are MNHEY and SMNVEV (reference sequence). CDR3 bases: TGTGCCAGCAGTTTAAGGGACGGGACCCAGGGAGATACGCAGTATTTT. It encodes CASSLRDGTQGDTQYF.

The chain joins TRBV6-1 to TRBJ2-5, with D possibly TRBD2 on 5 matching bases. The V gene's germline CDR1 is MNHNS and CDR2 SASEGT. The CDR3 runs to 14 residues. With 6 bases removed from V and 0 bases from J, the gap between germline ends came to 11 bases. The CDR3 region is CASSRLIYQETQYF. In nucleotides, the CDR3 is TGTGCCAGCAGCCGACTAATTTACCAAGAGACCCAGTACTTC.

This clone showed up just a few times. The chain recombines TRBV30 with TRBJ2-7; D call uncertain. The CDR3 loop spans 14 amino acids. Germline-derived CDR1 and CDR2 are GTSNPN and SVGIG (reference sequence). V lost 3 bases to trimming and J lost 0 bases, with 12 bases between them. The CDR3, as DNA: TGTGCCTGGAGCTTATTAGTGAGCTCCTACGAGCAGTACTTC. This encodes CAWSLLVSSYEQYF.

The V call is TRBV2, the J call TRBJ1-5; D remains ambiguous. This CDR3 is built from 14 residues. V was trimmed by 2 bases and J by 8 bases, leaving 13 bases between them. The germline V gene has CDR1 SNHLY and CDR2 FYNNEI. In nucleotides, the CDR3 is TGTGCCAGCAGTGAAAGGACGGCAAGTGAGCCCCAGCATTTT. It is translated as CASSERTASEPQHF.

CDR3 nucleotide sequence: TGTGCCAGCAGCGTTGGGTCGGGCAGGATCACAGATACGCAGTATTTT. Translation: CASSVGSGRITDTQYF. The gene calls are TRBV9 and TRBJ2-3, with D uncertain. The CDR3 is 16 amino acids. V lost 2 bases and J lost 2, with 15 bases in between. Germline V gene lookup returns CDR1 SGDLS and CDR2 YYNGEE.

Judged by abundance, this clone is medium-sized. J is TRBJ2-3 and V is TRBV4-3; D is perhaps TRBD1 (6 bases). Trimming shortened V by 3 bases and J by 3 bases, and 13 bases separated the two germline ends. This CDR3 is 15 amino acids long. Germline CDR1 reads LGHNA; CDR2 reads YSLEER. The CDR3 DNA sequence: TGCGCCAGCAGCCATGGGGCCACAGGGACAGATACGCAGTATTTT. The encoded protein is CASSHGATGTDTQYF.

The chain recombines TRBV10-3 with TRBJ1-6, with D perhaps matching TRBD1 (5 bases). Trimming stripped 7 bases from V and 7 bases from J, with 17 bases between. The CDR3 sequence is 15 residues long. The germline CDR1 and CDR2 sequences are ENHRY and SYGVKD. CDR3 nucleotide sequence: TGTGCCATCAAGGATATTCAGGGAGGCAATTCACCCCTCCACTTT. Translated, it gives CAIKDIQGGNSPLHF.

This clone was seen only a few times. V gene TRBV30 combines with J gene TRBJ2-5; D is unresolved. CDR1 is GTSNPN and CDR2 is SVGIG in the germline V gene (reference sequence). The ends were cut back, 5 bases at V and 5 bases at J, with 12 bases in the middle. CDR3 length equals 12 residues. The CDR3 nucleotides read TGTGCCTGGGCCCCGCAAGCCGAGACCCAGTACTTC. As protein: CAWAPQAETQYF.

This clone was observed once. The rearrangement links TRBV6-1 to TRBJ1-4, with D perhaps TRBD1 (5 bases). This CDR3 region has 15 residues. Trimming pared 4 bases from V and 5 bases from J, leaving 14 bases between. Germline CDR1 is MNHNS and CDR2 is SASEGT. CDR3 in DNA: TGTGCCAGCAGTGGGACCGGGACGTTGAATGAAAAACTGTTTTTT. Its translation: CASSGTGTLNEKLFF.

This rearrangement joins TRBV7-2 to TRBJ2-4; the D is unclear. V lost 5 bases, J lost 3 bases, and 11 bases lay in between. Germline CDR1 is SGHTA and CDR2 is FQGNSA. The CDR3 is 14 residues long. The CDR3 DNA reads TGTGCCAGCAGCGGACGTTTAGTCAAAAACATTCAGTACTTC. Translating gives CASSGRLVKNIQYF.

This clone was observed a few times. The genes are TRBV2 and TRBJ2-3, with D perhaps matching TRBD2 (6 bases). This CDR3 has 17 residues. Per germline, CDR1 SNHLY and CDR2 FYNNEI. V was trimmed by 4 bases and J by 1 base, leaving 18 bases between them. CDR3 loop: CASSVAGPSFGTDTQYF. In nucleotides, the CDR3 is TGTGCCAGCAGTGTGGCGGGACCCTCATTTGGCACAGATACGCAGTATTTT. The entire variable domain, with the rest obtained from reference TRBV2 and TRBJ2-3, is as follows: EPEVTQTPSHQVTQMGQEVILRCVPISNHLYFYWYRQILGQKVEFLVSFYNNEISEKSEIFDDQFSVERPDGSNFTLKIRSTKLEDSAMYFCASSVAGPSFGTDTQYFGPGTRLTVL.

Regarding this clone: The same CDR3 is also encoded by other DNA sequences in this sample. This chain uses TRBV11-2 with TRBJ2-3; no definite D call. The CDR3 is made up of 12 amino acids. Germline CDR1 is SGHAT and CDR2 is FQNNGV. The V gene lost 5 bases and the J gene lost 6 bases, with 9 bases spanning the gap. Here the CDR3 DNA reads TGTGCCAGCAGCCCCCCCGGGGATACGCAGTATTTT. It translates to CASSPPGDTQYF.

This clone was seen a single time. The chain employs TRBV10-3 and TRBJ2-2; D possibly corresponds to TRBD1 (5 bases). The germline gives CDR1 ENHRY, CDR2 SYGVKD. V dropped 2 bases and J dropped 4 bases, with 11 bases sitting between them. CDR3 length: 15 amino acids. The CDR3 spells CAISENLRGTGELFF. The CDR3 coding sequence is TGTGCCATCAGTGAGAACCTAAGGGGCACCGGGGAGCTGTTTTTT.

The chain carries TRBV5-1 and TRBJ1-1; TRBD1 might be the D (6 bases). With 4 bases removed from V and 3 bases from J, the gap between germline ends came to 13 bases. This CDR3 spans 14 amino acids. The V gene's germline CDR1 is SGHRS and CDR2 YFSETQ. CDR3 nucleotide sequence: TGCGCCAGCAGCCTATCCGGGGGGCACACTGAAGCTTTCTTT. Translated: CASSLSGGHTEAFF.

The table lists this clone with a count of one. Other DNA sequences of this sample code for an identical CDR3. The gene calls are TRBV19 and TRBJ2-7; tentative D call: TRBD1 (5 bases). This CDR3 comprises 14 residues. Germline assignment: CDR1 LNHDA and CDR2 SQIVND (reference sequence). Trimming took off 5 bases at V and 3 bases at J, with 14 bases between the two ends. This CDR3 reads CASSLPGQGYEQYF. In DNA form, the CDR3 reads TGTGCCAGTAGTCTCCCTGGGCAGGGCTACGAGCAGTACTTC. The full variable domain, completed using reference TRBV19 and TRBJ2-7, is DGGITQSPKYLFRKEGQNVTLSCEQNLNHDAMYWYRQDPGQGLRLIYYSQIVNDFQKGDIAEGYSVSREKKESFPLTVTSAQKNPTAFYLCASSLPGQGYEQYFGPGTRLTVT.

To note about this clone: Additional DNA sequences in this sample encode the identical CDR3. This rearrangement joins TRBV10-3 to TRBJ2-7; D possibly corresponds to TRBD1 (5 bases). There are 11 residues in the CDR3. The V gene's germline CDR1 is ENHRY and CDR2 SYGVKD. Deletions cut 2 bases from V and 6 bases from J, with 5 bases between. DNA for the CDR3: TGTGCCATCAGTGAGAGGGGCGAGCAGTACTTC. Protein: CAISERGEQYF.

This clone was seen just once. The chain has TRBV6-1 and TRBJ1-5; D gene unclear. The CDR3 is 13 amino acids. In germline, CDR1 is MNHNS, CDR2 SASEGT. V lost 4 bases, J lost 7 bases, and 11 bases lay in between. The CDR3 region is CASSVDPRQPQHF. As DNA, the CDR3 is TGTGCCAGCAGTGTGGACCCACGGCAGCCCCAGCATTTT.

V usage is TRBV6-1 and J usage is TRBJ2-1; TRBD2 matches at 13 bases. This CDR3 region has 16 residues. In germline, CDR1 is MNHNS, CDR2 SASEGT. V lost 1 base to trimming and J lost 9 bases; unmatched junction nucleotides: 6. The CDR3: CASSEGTSGGPSEQFF. The CDR3 DNA reads TGTGCCAGCAGTGAAGGGACTAGCGGGGGCCCGAGTGAGCAGTTCTTC.

The V call is TRBV5-8, the J call TRBJ2-7; D perhaps matches TRBD1 (6 bases). CDR1 SGHTS and CDR2 YDEGEE come from the germline V gene. The CDR3 is made up of 15 amino acids. Between the trimmed V and J ends, which lost 4 bases and 0 bases, there was a span of 14 bases. The CDR3 nucleotides are TGTGCCAGCAGCCCAGGACAGTGGAACTCCTACGAGCAGTACTTC. This gives the protein CASSPGQWNSYEQYF.

The V call is TRBV7-8, the J call TRBJ2-7, with TRBD2 as a possible D gene (5 bases). CDR1 SGHVS and CDR2 FQNEAQ come from the germline V gene. CDR3 size: 13 residues. V was cut by 1 base and J by 7 bases, with 11 bases left in between. In DNA, the CDR3 is TGTGCCAGCAGCTTAGAAGAGGGTTGGGAGCAGTACTTC. Protein product: CASSLEEGWEQYF.

This clone was observed a single time. One junction end disagrees with the germline gene, perhaps due to a read error. This chain joins TRBV7-7 and TRBJ2-7, with D maybe TRBD2 (6 bases). Germline-derived CDR1 and CDR2 are SSHAT and FNYEAQ (reference sequence). The CDR3 is 14 residues long. CDR3: CASSLLAESYEQYF. The CDR3 DNA follows: TGTGCTAGCAGCTTATTAGCGGAGTCCTACGAGCAGTACTTC. The full variable domain, with the rest looked up from reference TRBV7-7 and TRBJ2-7, is GAGVSQSPRYKVTKRGQDVTLRCDPISSHATLYWYQQALGQGPEFLTYFNYEAQPDKSGLPSDRFSAERPEGSISTLTIQRTEQRDSAMYRCASSLLAESYEQYFGPGTRLTVT.

There are a few counts of this clone. CDR3 amino acids: CASSAQGVDIEKLFF. In DNA form, the CDR3 reads TGTGCCAGCAGTGCGCAGGGAGTGGATATTGAAAAACTGTTTTTT. The chain carries TRBV2 and TRBJ1-4, with D possibly being TRBD1 (5 bases). This CDR3 contains 15 residues. V was shortened by 4 bases and J by 7 bases, with 16 bases between the two germline ends. Germline V CDR1 and CDR2: SNHLY, FYNNEI.

Regarding this clone: Other DNA sequences of this sample code for an identical CDR3. V usage is TRBV7-9 and J usage is TRBJ1-1, with D unclear. The germline V gene encodes CDR1 SEHNR and CDR2 FQNEAQ (reference sequence). Trimming cost V 6 bases and J 2 bases, with 10 bases left between them. The CDR3 is 13 residues long. CDR3 coding DNA: TGTGCCAGCAGTTGGACCGTTAACACTGAAGCTTTCTTT. Translating it yields CASSWTVNTEAFF. Looking up the rest from reference TRBV7-9 and TRBJ1-1 gives the full variable domain: DTGVSQNPRHKITKRGQNVTFRCDPISEHNRLYWYRQTLGQGPEFLTYFQNEAQLEKSRLLSDRFSAERPKGSFSTLEIQRTEQGDSAMYLCASSWTVNTEAFFGQGTRLTVV.

This chain links TRBV5-1 with TRBJ2-1; the D gene is possibly TRBD1 (5 bases). Germline CDR1 is SGHRS and CDR2 is YFSETQ. This CDR3 has 15 residues. The ends were cut back, 1 base at V and 0 bases at J, with 8 bases in the middle. The CDR3 is CASSLQGSSYNEQFF. The CDR3 DNA is TGCGCCAGCAGCTTGCAGGGCAGCTCCTACAATGAGCAGTTCTTC.

The chain joins TRBV30 to TRBJ2-6, with D hard to call. Per the germline V gene, CDR1 is GTSNPN and CDR2 is SVGIG (reference sequence). The V gene lost 1 base and the J gene lost 0 bases, with 4 bases spanning the gap. There are 14 residues in the CDR3. CDR3 DNA: TGTGCCTGGAGTGGAAACTCTGGGGCCAACGTCCTGACTTTC. This encodes CAWSGNSGANVLTF.